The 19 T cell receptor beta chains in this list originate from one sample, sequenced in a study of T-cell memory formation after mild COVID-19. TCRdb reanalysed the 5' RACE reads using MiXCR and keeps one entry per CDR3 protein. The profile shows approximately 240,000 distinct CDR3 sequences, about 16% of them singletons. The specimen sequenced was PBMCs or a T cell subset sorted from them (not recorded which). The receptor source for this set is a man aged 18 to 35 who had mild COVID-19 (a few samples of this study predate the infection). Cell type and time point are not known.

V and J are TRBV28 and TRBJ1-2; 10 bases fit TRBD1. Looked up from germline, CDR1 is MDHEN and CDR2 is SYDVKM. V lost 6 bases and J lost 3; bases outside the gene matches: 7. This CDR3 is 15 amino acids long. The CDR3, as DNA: TGTGCCAGCAGCCGGGGGACAGGGGTGGACTATGGCTACACCTTC. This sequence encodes CASSRGTGVDYGYTF.

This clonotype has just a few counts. Here the CDR3 reads CATDRGGYVTGELFF. The DNA for the CDR3 is TGTGCCACTGACCGCGGGGGGTACGTCACCGGGGAGCTGTTTTTT. The chain combines TRBV7-2 with TRBJ2-2, with 8 bases fitting TRBD2. The V gene's germline CDR1 is SGHTA and CDR2 FQGNSA. V lost 10 bases, J lost 4 bases, and 11 bases stayed unmatched. The CDR3 totals 15 residues. Based on the CDR3 plus reference TRBV7-2 and TRBJ2-2, the full variable domain is GAGVSQSPSNKVTEKGKDVELRCDPISGHTALYWYRQSLGQGLEFLIYFQGNSAPDKSGLPSDRFSAERTGGSVSTLTIQRTQQEDSAVYLCATDRGGYVTGELFFGEGSRLTVL.

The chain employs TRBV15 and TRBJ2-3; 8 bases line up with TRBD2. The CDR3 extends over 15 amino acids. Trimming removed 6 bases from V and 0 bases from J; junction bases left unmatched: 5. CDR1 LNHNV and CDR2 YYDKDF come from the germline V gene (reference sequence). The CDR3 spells CATRSAGGSTDTQYF. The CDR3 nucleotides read TGTGCCACCAGGTCGGCGGGGGGTAGCACAGATACGCAGTATTTT. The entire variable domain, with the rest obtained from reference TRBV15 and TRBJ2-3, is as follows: DAMVIQNPRYQVTQFGKPVTLSCSQTLNHNVMYWYQQKSSQAPKLLFHYYDKDFNNEADTPDNFQSRRPNTSFCFLDIRSPGLGDTAMYLCATRSAGGSTDTQYFGPGTRLTVL.

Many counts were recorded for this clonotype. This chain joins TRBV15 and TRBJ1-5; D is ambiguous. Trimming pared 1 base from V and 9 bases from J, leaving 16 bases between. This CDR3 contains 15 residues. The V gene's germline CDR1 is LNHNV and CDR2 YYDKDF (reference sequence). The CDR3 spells CATSRGVMEDRPQHF. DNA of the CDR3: TGTGCCACCAGCAGAGGTGTCATGGAGGATAGGCCCCAGCATTTT.

CDR3 bases: TGTGCCAGCAGTGGGTGGGGGCTGGTAAGGCAAGAGACCCAGTACTTC. This gives the protein CASSGWGLVRQETQYF. J is TRBJ2-5 and V is TRBV6-1, with TRBD1 as a possible D gene (6 bases). Germline V gene sequence: CDR1 MNHNS, CDR2 SASEGT. The germline V and J ends were trimmed by 4 bases and 2 bases, with 17 bases remaining between them. The CDR3 spans 16 residues.

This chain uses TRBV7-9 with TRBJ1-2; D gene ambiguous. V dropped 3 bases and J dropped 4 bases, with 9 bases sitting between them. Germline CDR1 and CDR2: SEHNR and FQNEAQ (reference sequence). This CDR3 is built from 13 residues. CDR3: CASSFGVAYGYTF. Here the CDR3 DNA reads TGTGCCAGCAGCTTCGGGGTTGCCTATGGCTACACCTTC.

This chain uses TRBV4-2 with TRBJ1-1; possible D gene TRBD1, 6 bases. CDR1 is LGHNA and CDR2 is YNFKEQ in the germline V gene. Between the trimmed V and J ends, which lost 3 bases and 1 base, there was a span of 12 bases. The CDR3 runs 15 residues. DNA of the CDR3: TGTGCCAGCAGCCAGGGGTCGGGGGCGAACACTGAAGCTTTCTTT. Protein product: CASSQGSGANTEAFF.

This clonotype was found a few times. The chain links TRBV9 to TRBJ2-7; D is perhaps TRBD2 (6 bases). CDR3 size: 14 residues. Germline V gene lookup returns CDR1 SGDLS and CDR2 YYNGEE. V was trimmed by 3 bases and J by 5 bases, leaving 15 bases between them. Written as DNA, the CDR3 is TGTGCCAGCAGCGCCACTAGCATCTCGAACGAGCAGTACTTC. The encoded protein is CASSATSISNEQYF.

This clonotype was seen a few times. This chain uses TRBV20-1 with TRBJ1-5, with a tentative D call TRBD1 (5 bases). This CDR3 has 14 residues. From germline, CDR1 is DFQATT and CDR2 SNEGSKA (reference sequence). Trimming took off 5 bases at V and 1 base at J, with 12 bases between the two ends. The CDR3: CSAGSRQSNQPQHF. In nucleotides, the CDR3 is TGCAGTGCTGGATCCCGACAGAGCAATCAGCCCCAGCATTTT.

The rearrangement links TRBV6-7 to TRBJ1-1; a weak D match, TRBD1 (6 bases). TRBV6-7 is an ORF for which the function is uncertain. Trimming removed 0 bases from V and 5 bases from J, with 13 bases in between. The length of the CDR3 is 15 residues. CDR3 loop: CASSYSISRGTEAFF. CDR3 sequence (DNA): TGTGCCAGCAGTTACTCGATATCCAGGGGTACTGAAGCTTTCTTT.

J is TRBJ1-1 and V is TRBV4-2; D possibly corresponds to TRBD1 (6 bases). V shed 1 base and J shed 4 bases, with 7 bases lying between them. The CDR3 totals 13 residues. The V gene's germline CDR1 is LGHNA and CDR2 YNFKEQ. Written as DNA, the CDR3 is TGTGCCAGCAGCCAAGTGGACAGCACTGAAGCTTTCTTT. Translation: CASSQVDSTEAFF.

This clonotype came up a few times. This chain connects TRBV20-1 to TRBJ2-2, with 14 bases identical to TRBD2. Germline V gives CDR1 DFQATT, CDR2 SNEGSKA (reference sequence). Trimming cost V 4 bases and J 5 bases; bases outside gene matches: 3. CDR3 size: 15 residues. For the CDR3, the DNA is TGCAGTGCTACGACTAGCGGGGGGGATACCGGGGAGCTGTTTTTT. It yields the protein CSATTSGGDTGELFF.

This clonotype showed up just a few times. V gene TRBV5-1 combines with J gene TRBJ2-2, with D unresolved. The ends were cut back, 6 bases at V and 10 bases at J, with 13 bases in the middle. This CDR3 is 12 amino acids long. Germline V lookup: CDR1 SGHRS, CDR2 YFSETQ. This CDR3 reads CASMKQSEELFF. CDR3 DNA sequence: TGCGCCAGCATGAAACAATCGGAGGAGCTGTTTTTT.

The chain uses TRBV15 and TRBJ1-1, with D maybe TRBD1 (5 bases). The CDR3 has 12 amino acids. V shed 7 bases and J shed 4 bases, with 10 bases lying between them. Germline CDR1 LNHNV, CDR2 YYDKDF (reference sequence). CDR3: CATMGDATEAFF. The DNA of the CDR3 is TGTGCCACCATGGGGGACGCCACTGAAGCTTTCTTT.

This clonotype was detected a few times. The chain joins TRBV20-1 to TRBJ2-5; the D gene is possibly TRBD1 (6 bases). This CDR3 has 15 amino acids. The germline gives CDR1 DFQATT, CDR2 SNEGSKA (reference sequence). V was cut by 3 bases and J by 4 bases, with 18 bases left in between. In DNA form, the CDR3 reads TGCAGTGCTAGTAAGCTCAGGGGCAGTAGAGAGACCCAGTACTTC. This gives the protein CSASKLRGSRETQYF.

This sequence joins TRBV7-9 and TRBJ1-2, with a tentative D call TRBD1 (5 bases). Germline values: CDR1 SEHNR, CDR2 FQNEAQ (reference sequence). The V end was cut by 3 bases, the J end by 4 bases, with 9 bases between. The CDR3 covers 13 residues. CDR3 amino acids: CASSFETAYGYTF. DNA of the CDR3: TGTGCCAGCAGCTTTGAGACAGCCTATGGCTACACCTTC.

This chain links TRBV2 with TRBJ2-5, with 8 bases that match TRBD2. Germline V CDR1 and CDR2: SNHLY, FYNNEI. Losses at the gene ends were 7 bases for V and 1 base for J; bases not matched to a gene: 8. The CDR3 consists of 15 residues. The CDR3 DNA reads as TGTGCCAGCACCCCGAACGGACTAGCCCAAGAGACCCAGTACTTC. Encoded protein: CASTPNGLAQETQYF.

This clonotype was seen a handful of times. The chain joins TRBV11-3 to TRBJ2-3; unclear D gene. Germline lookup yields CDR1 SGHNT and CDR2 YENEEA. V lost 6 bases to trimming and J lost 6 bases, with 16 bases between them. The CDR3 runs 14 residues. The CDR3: CASSPKGTVDTQYF. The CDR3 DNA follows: TGTGCCAGCAGTCCAAAGGGCACGGTGGATACGCAGTATTTT.

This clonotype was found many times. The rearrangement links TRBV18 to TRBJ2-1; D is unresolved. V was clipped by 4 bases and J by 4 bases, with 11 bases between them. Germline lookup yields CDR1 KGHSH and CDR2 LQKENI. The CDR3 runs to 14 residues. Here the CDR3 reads CASSLDRSYNEQFF. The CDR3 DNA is TGTGCCAGCTCACTGGATCGATCGTACAATGAGCAGTTCTTC.